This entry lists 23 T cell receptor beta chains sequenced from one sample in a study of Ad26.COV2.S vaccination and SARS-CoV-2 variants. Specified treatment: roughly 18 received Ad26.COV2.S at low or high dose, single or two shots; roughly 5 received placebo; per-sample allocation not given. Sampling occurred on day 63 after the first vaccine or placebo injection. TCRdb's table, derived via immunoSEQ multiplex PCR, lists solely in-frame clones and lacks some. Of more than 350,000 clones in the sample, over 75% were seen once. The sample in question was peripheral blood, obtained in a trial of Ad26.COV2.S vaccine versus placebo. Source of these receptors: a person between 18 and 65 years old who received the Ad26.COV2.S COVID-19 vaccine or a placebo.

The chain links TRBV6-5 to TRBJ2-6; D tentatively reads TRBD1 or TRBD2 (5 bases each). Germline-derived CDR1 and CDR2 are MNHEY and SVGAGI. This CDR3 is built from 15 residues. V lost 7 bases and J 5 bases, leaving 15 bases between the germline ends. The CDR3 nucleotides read TGTGCCAGCACGAGGGACGCACGCTGGGCCAACGTCCTGACTTTC. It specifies CASTRDARWANVLTF.

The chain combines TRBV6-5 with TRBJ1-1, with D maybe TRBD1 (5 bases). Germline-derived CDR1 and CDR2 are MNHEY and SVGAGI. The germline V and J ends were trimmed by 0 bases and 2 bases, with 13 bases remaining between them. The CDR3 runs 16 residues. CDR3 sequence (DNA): TGTGCCAGCAGTTACTCGCGGACACGGATAAACACTGAAGCTTTCTTT. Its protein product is CASSYSRTRINTEAFF.

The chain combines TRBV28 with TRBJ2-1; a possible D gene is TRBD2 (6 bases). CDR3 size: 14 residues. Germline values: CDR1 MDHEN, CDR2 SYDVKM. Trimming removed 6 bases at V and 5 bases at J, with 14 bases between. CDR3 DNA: TGTGCCAGCAGCCGCTACATAGCGGACAATGAGCAGTTCTTC. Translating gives CASSRYIADNEQFF.

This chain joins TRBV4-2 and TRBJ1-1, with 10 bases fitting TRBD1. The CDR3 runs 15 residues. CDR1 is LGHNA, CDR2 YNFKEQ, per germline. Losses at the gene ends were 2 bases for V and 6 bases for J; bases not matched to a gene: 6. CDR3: CASSQPWGTGAEAFF. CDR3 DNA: TGTGCCAGCAGCCAACCGTGGGGGACAGGGGCTGAAGCTTTCTTT.

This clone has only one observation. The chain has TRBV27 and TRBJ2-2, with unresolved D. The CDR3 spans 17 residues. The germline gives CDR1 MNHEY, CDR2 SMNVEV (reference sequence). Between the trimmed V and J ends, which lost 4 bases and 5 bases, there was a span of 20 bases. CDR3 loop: CASSSTIGRFETGELFF. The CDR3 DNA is TGTGCCAGCAGTTCGACGATAGGTAGATTCGAGACCGGGGAGCTGTTTTTT.

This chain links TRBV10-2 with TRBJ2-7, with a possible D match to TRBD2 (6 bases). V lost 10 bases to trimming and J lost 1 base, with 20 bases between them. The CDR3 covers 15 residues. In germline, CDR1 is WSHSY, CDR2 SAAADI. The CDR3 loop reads CANNTGTRRSYEQYF. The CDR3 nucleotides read TGCGCCAATAATACCGGGACTCGGAGATCCTACGAGCAGTACTTC.

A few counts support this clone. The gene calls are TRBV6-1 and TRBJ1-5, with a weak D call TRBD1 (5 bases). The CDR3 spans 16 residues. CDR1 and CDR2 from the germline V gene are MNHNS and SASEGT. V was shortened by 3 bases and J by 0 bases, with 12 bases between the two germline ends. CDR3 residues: CASSDRVRDSNQPQHF. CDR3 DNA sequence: TGTGCCAGCAGTGACAGGGTAAGGGATAGCAATCAGCCCCAGCATTTT.

The CDR3 is CASSLGTSVYEQYF. In DNA, the CDR3 is TGCGCCAGCAGCCTCGGGACTAGCGTCTACGAGCAGTACTTC. The chain recombines TRBV5-1 with TRBJ2-7; 10 nucleotides line up with TRBD2. Trimming cost V 4 bases and J 3 bases; bases outside gene matches: 4. This CDR3 has 14 amino acids. Germline CDR1 is SGHRS and CDR2 is YFSETQ.

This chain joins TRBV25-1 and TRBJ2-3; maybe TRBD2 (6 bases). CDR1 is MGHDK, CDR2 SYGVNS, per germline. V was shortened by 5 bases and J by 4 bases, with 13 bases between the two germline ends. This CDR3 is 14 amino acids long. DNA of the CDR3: TGTGCCAGCAGTAGAGGAGGGTTCGCAGATACGCAGTATTTT. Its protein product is CASSRGGFADTQYF.

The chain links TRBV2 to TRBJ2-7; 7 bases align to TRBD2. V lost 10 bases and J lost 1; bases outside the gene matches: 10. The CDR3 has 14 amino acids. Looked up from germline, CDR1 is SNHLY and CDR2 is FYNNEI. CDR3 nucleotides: TGTGCCACCGGGCGGGAGTTGAGGTCCTACGAGCAGTACTTC. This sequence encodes CATGRELRSYEQYF.

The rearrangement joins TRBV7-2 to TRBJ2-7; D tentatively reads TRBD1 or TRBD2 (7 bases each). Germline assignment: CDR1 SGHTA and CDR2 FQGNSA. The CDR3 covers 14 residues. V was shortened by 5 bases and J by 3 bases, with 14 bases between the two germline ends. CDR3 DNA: TGTGCCAGCAGCGGGGGGGACAGCTACTACGAGCAGTACTTC. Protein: CASSGGDSYYEQYF.

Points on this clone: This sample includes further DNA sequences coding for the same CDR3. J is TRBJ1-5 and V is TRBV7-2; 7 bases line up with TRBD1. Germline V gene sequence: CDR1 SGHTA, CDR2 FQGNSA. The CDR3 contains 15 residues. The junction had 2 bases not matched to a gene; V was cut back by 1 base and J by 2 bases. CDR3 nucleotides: TGTGCCAGCAGCTTAGGAACAGGGGGCAATCAGCCCCAGCATTTT. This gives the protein CASSLGTGGNQPQHF.

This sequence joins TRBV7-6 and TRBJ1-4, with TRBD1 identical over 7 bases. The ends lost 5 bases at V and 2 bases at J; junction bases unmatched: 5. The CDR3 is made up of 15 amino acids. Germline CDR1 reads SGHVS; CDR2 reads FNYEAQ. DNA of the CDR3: TGTGCCAGCAGCCGGGGGACAGCGACTAATGAAAAACTGTTTTTT. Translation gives CASSRGTATNEKLFF. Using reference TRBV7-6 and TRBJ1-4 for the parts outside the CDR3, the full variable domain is GAGVSQSPRYKVTKRGQDVALRCDPISGHVSLYWYRQALGQGPEFLTYFNYEAQQDKSGLPNDRFSAERPEGSISTLTIQRTEQRDSAMYRCASSRGTATNEKLFFGSGTQLSVL.

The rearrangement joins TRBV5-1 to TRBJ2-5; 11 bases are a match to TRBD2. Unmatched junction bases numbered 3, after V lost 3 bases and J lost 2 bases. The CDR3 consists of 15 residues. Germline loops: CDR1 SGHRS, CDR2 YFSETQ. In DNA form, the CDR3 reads TGCGCCAGCAGCTGGGGGACTAGCGGACAAGAGACCCAGTACTTC. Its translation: CASSWGTSGQETQYF.

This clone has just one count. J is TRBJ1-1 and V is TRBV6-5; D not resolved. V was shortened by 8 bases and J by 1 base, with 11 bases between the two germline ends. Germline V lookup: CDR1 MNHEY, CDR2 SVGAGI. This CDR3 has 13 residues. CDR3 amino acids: CASPRSANTEAFF. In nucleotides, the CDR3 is TGTGCCAGCCCCCGGTCGGCGAACACTGAAGCTTTCTTT.

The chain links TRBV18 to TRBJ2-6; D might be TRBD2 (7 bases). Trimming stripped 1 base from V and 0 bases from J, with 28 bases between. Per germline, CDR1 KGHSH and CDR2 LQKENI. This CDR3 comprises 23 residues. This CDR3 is CASSPLTLDRSGLLTSGANVLTF. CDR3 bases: TGTGCCAGCTCACCACTCACCCTGGACAGATCGGGACTACTAACCTCTGGGGCCAACGTCCTGACTTTC.

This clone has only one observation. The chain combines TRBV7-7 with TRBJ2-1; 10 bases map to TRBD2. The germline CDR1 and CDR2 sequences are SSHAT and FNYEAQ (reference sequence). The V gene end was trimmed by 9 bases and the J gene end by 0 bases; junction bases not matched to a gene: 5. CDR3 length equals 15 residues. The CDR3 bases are TGTGCCAGTTCGTCTAGCGGGGGCTCCTACAATGAGCAGTTCTTC. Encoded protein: CASSSSGGSYNEQFF.

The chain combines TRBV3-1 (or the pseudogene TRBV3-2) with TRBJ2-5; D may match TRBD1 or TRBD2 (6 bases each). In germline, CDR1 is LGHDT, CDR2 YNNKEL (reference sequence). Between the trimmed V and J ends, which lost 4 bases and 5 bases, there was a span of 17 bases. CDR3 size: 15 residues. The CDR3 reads CASSRVYGGGETQYF. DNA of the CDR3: TGTGCCAGCAGCCGGGTCTACGGGGGCGGTGAGACCCAGTACTTC.

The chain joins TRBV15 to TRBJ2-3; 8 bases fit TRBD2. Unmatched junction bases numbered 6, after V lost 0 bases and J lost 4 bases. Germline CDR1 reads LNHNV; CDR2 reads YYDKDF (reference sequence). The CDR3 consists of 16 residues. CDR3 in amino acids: CATSRDSGIGPDTQYF. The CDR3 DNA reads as TGTGCCACCAGCAGAGATAGCGGGATCGGGCCAGATACGCAGTATTTT.

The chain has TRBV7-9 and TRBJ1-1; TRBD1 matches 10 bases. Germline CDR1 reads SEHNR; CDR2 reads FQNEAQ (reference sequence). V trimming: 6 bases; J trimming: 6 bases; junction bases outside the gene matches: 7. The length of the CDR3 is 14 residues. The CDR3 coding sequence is TGTGCCAGCAGTTACCTAGGACAGGGGGCTGAAGCTTTCTTT. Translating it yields CASSYLGQGAEAFF.

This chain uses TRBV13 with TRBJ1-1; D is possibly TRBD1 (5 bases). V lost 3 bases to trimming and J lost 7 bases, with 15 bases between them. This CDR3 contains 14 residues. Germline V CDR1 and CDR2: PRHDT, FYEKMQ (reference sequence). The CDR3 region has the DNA TGTGCCAGCAGCTTGGGGACGCGTAACTTTGAAGCTTTCTTT. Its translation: CASSLGTRNFEAFF. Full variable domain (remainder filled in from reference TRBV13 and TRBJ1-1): AAGVIQSPRHLIKEKRETATLKCYPIPRHDTVYWYQQGPGQDPQFLISFYEKMQSDKGSIPDRFSAQQFSDYHSELNMSSLELGDSALYFCASSLGTRNFEAFFGQGTRLTVV.

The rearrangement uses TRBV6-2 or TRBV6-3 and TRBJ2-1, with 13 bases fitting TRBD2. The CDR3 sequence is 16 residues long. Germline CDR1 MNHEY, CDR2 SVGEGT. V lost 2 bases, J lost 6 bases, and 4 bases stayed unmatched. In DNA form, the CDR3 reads TGTGCCAGCAGTTACGGGACTAGCGGGACGGTCAATGAGCAGTTCTTC. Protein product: CASSYGTSGTVNEQFF.

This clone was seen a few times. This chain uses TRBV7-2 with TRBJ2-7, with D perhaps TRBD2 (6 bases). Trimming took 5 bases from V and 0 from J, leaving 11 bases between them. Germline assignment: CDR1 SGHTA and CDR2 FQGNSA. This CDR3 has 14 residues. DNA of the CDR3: TGTGCCAGCAGCCCCACCGGGGGCTCCTACGAGCAGTACTTC. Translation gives CASSPTGGSYEQYF.